This TCR beta chain was obtained from a study of blood T cell repertoires in COVID-19 (dated by TCRdb to the early 2020s). Study-wide context: Samples from collaborators originated in the United States, Italy and Spain and spanned both the acute and convalescent phases of COVID-19. The prospective study material was composed of cDNA or gDNA derived from T cells, B-cell-depleted T cells, or PBMCs. Subjects who had been exposed to COVID-19, were actively infected with it, or had recovered from it provided the deeply sampled blood TCRbeta repertoires that made up the dataset. The repertoires were made available in a free public database intended to serve as a resource for research on the immune response to SARS-CoV-2. Samples were obtained from the ongoing ImmuneRACE study (first 160 participants) and from some 1,200 subjects provided by 6 global collaborators. A de-identified subject ID, COVID-19 status, age in years and sex were almost always included in the sample metadata. Where available, HLA class I and class II types were obtained from metadata supplied by the sample provider rather than from assay-based typing. Broad study findings and their caveats: Clinical and demographic metadata were provided uncurated, with the amount varying by source and participant.

TCRbeta CDR3 regions were amplified from genomic DNA by means of the immunoSEQ Assay, a bias-controlled multiplex PCR. Per the source publication's procedure: Within the assay, amplification of reference gene primers was used to estimate how many nucleated cells each sample contained. To quantify the absolute abundance of each unique TCRbeta CDR3 rearrangement, sequence reads were collapsed and filtered. Productive Simpson clonality was computed per sample as the square root of Simpson's diversity index over productive rearrangements. Not all clones reach the TCRdb copy of this immuneACCESS table, which keeps in-frame sequences only. Checked studies attribute under half of the gap to unresolved V genes and leave the rest unexplained. D and trimming come from the DNA, and the V and J calls and clone size come from that table. This sample has tens of thousands of clones in its table, and roughly 81% of those were observed once. The ten largest clones take up about 5.3% of the sample.

To note about this clone: The target of this receptor is not known. Base qualities are not at hand, and no much larger clone is one base apart.

Whole blood was collected in K2EDTA tubes by collaborating institutions according to the institutions' own protocols. For TCRbeta analysis, collaborator samples were shipped as frozen whole blood, as isolated PBMCs, or as DNA extracted from either sample type. Including the terminal cysteine and phenylalanine, the CDR3 comprises 15 residues. Just CDR3 DNA is preserved here, 45 bases in frame from base 1. V loses 6 bases, J loses 5 bases, and the germline ends lie 20 bases apart. Looking up the germline V gene (reference sequence) yields CDR1 DFQATT and CDR2 SNEGSKA. This chain joins TRBV20-1 to TRBJ2-1, and possibly TRBD1, on 5 matching bases. The TCR sequence derives from a woman in her fifties or sixties with acute or convalescent COVID-19. Source material: peripheral blood. CDR3 protein: CSASSRVRANNEQFF. The DNA is TGCAGTGCCAGTTCCCGGGTCAGGGCAAACAATGAGCAGTTCTTC.